This T cell receptor beta chain is drawn from a study of identical twins. This clonotype was observed a handful of times. Mismatch with germline at one junction end may stem from a read error. TCRdb reanalysed the 5' RACE reads using MiXCR and keeps one entry per CDR3 protein. The profile shows roughly 230,000 distinct CDR3 sequences, approximately 8.3% of them singletons. Another study also made use of these data, one on yellow fever vaccine responses in identical twins. That study reports: Vaccine-induced T cell responses in twins were reportedly observed to appear partly convergent, partly personalized.

The TCR originated in a woman younger than 30 in good health. Source material: CD8+ T cells sorted from blood.

Here the CDR3 reads CASSEEPGGVPNEQFF. The CDR3 DNA reads TGTGCCAGCAGCGAAGAACCGGGGGGGGTCCCCAATGAGCAGTTCTTC. The genes are TRBV3-1 and TRBJ2-1, with TRBD2 matching 8 bases. The germline V gene has CDR1 LGHDT and CDR2 YNNKEL (reference sequence). CDR3 length: 16 residues.